The rows below give T cell receptor beta chains drawn from one sample of a study of OX40 agonist ivuxolimab in advanced cancers. The protocol was immunoSEQ multiplex PCR, while the TCRdb copy is restricted to in-frame clones and leaves out a portion. The data hold approximately 62,000 clones, with 85% to 95% observed a single time. The sequenced sample was CD4+ or CD8+ T cells sorted from blood, obtained in a trial of the OX40 agonist ivuxolimab. The origin of the receptors is an adult with an advanced solid tumor such as melanoma, head and neck, liver or kidney cancer. Each CDR3 is given without its conserved first and last residue. Fields, in order: J gene, CDR3 length, D gene, V gene, CDR3 protein. A D gene is named only where the DNA matches it firmly.

>TRBJ2-2|10|NA|TRBV7-9
ASSLTAGELF
>TRBJ2-7|13|TRBD1|TRBV5-1
ASSPRDRVGDEQY
>TRBJ2-7|13|TRBD1|TRBV4-1
ASSTPGQGTYEQY
>TRBJ2-3|11|NA|TRBV9
ASLESGTDTQY
>TRBJ2-1|14|TRBD2|TRBV10-3
AISETPSGSVNEQF
>TRBJ2-1|14|TRBD2|TRBV5-4
ASSKDLAGGPNEQF
>TRBJ2-7|15|TRBD1|TRBV27
ASSLLPRTGMGYEQY
>TRBJ2-3|14|NA|TRBV7-3
ASSPLGGGGTDTQY
>TRBJ2-7|12|NA|TRBV6-5
ASSYYGTFNEQY
>TRBJ1-1|12|TRBD1|TRBV27
ASSLQGSSTEAF
>TRBJ2-1|13|TRBD1|TRBV5-5
ASSLPMTGDNEQF
>TRBJ1-2|12|TRBD1|TRBV19
ASIGRTGDYGYT
>TRBJ2-5|13|NA|TRBV4-1
ASSQESRSQETQY
>TRBJ2-5|11|NA|TRBV7-3
ASSADGQETQY
>TRBJ2-3|12|NA|TRBV11-2
ASSLADYSDTQY
>TRBJ2-7|11|NA|TRBV14
ASSPYYSSEQY
>TRBJ2-1|13|TRBD2|TRBV5-1
ASGPLAGGYNEQF
>TRBJ2-2|15|TRBD2|TRBV27
ASSLGLGLEDTGELF
>TRBJ2-7|12|NA|TRBV4-1
ASSQEGQTNEQY
>TRBJ1-6|16|NA|TRBV19
ASSITGGRSSYNSPLH
>TRBJ2-2|14|NA|TRBV9
ASSLNPGTDTGELF
>TRBJ1-1|16|TRBD1|TRBV6-1
ASSEFMAVRGRNTEAF
>TRBJ2-3|13|TRBD2|TRBV6-6
ASLTSGLGADTQY
>TRBJ2-7|13|NA|TRBV6-5
ASSDSGTGLTEQY
>TRBJ2-1|10|NA|TRBV7-9
ASSFDPNEQF
>TRBJ1-5|12|NA|TRBV4-1
ASSQDAGEQPQH